What follows describes a single T cell receptor (beta chain). The antigen remains undetermined. The CDR3 runs 13 residues. V lost 4 bases and J lost 6, with 9 bases in between. Germline V gives CDR1 MNHNS, CDR2 SASEGT. The record originates from a study of glioma-infiltrating T cells after dendritic cell vaccination. Study-level information: Monocyte-derived dendritic cells, cultured seven days with IL-4 and GM-CSF, were pulsed with autologous tumor lysate.

Sequencing was performed with immunoSEQ multiplex PCR; in TCRdb, only in-frame clones are kept and a portion is missing. The table includes fewer than 85,000 clones, roughly 80% detected once. Study observations and caveats: Only a small number of patients had complete blood and tumor samples.

This chain links TRBV6-1 with TRBJ2-2; D is unclear. The sample consisted of blood, taken before dendritic cell vaccination. The clonotype was recovered from a human donor with glioblastoma. The CDR3 loop is CASSGSVAGELFF. CDR3 DNA sequence: TGTGCCAGCAGTGGGAGCGTTGCCGGGGAGCTGTTTTTT.